This T cell receptor (beta chain) was obtained from a study of shared clonotypes between healthy human individuals. Memory CD4+ cells were the fraction left after CD45RA+ naive selection. Study-level findings and limits: Against clonotypes common to all four donors, non-shared ones had lower generation probabilities.

Assay execution took place at the deep level. Sequenced by immunoSEQ multiplex PCR; TCRdb stores in-frame clones only, minus some. The sample comprises millions of clones, approximately 93% of which are singletons, and about 0.39% rests with the top ten. The CDR3 has 13 amino acids. CDR1 is MNHEY, CDR2 SVGAGI, per germline. Between the trimmed V and J ends, which lost 7 bases and 6 bases, there was a span of 14 bases. A remark on this clone: Its antigen is currently unknown.

V usage is TRBV6-5 and J usage is TRBJ2-3; D is unclear. Sequencing was carried out using naive CD4+ T cells from PBMCs. Subset: CD45RA+ positively selected. This receptor was taken from a man aged 18 to 29 in good health. Some clones in this sample may be carry-over from other donors' samples. The DNA of the CDR3 is TGTGCCAGCAAGGGCCGGCTAGGCGATACGCAGTATTTT. Amino acids: CASKGRLGDTQYF.